The 31 T cell receptor beta chains below were found in one sample sequenced in a study of a mutant IDH1 vaccine in newly diagnosed glioma. Their antigens are not known. Specified time point: week 5, during vaccination. Doses consisted of 300 ug of mutant IDH1 20-mer peptide each, paired with topical imiquimod. Assay: immunoSEQ multiplex PCR; the TCRdb copy retains only in-frame clones and omits some. The sample has 25,000 to 30,000 clones, 65% to 85% seen once. Sequenced here: PBMCs, sampled from a glioma patient whose treatment included an IDH1 peptide vaccine. All receptors derive from a man aged 40-50 years with glioma.

This clone has only a few counts. The chain links TRBV7-2 to TRBJ1-1; unclear D gene. V lost 0 bases and J 1 base, leaving 6 bases between the germline ends. Per germline, CDR1 SGHTA and CDR2 FQGNSA. This CDR3 comprises 14 residues. The CDR3 region is CASSLAGPNTEAFF. For the CDR3, the DNA is TGTGCCAGCAGCTTAGCGGGTCCGAACACTGAAGCTTTCTTT.

In its sample, this clone was seen a few times. This chain connects TRBV5-4 to TRBJ1-4; TRBD1 is a possible D gene (5 bases). The V gene's germline CDR1 is SGHNT and CDR2 YYREEE (reference sequence). The CDR3 is 13 residues long. The V and J ends lost 3 bases and 6 bases respectively, with 9 bases between them. Written as DNA, the CDR3 is TGTGCCAGCAGCTACGGGGCCTATGAAAAACTGTTTTTT. Translation gives CASSYGAYEKLFF.

The CDR3 DNA is TGTGCCAGCTCGGAAGGACAGGGGAATAATTCACCCCTCCACTTT. It yields the protein CASSEGQGNNSPLHF. The chain links TRBV18 to TRBJ1-6; 9 bases align to TRBD1. The germline CDR1 and CDR2 sequences are KGHSH and LQKENI. The CDR3 runs to 15 residues. V lost 6 bases and J lost 5; bases outside the gene matches: 5.

The chain employs TRBV7-6 and TRBJ2-3, with D hard to call. Trimming removed 0 bases at V and 5 bases at J, with 9 bases between. In germline, CDR1 is SGHVS, CDR2 FNYEAQ. The length of the CDR3 is 14 residues. The CDR3 nucleotides are TGTGCCAGCAGCTTAGCTTTGTTGGGAGATACGCAGTATTTT. This sequence encodes CASSLALLGDTQYF.

The chain couples TRBV4-2 to TRBJ2-3; no clear D. The CDR3 is made up of 17 amino acids. V lost 0 bases, J lost 0 bases, and 13 bases lay in between. Germline V gene data show CDR1 as LGHNA and CDR2 as YNFKEQ. The chain's CDR3 is CASSQELSDWSTDTQYF. CDR3 DNA sequence: TGTGCCAGCAGCCAAGAATTGTCTGACTGGAGCACAGATACGCAGTATTTT.

This clone appeared a single time. The rearrangement links TRBV6-1 to TRBJ1-2, with a tentative D call TRBD1 (5 bases). The V gene's germline CDR1 is MNHNS and CDR2 SASEGT. The CDR3 has 17 amino acids. Trimming shortened V by 0 bases and J by 3 bases, and 17 bases separated the two germline ends. CDR3 nucleotide sequence: TGTGCCAGCAGTGAAGCCACAAAAGGGGACTTGTACTATGGCTACACCTTC. Translated: CASSEATKGDLYYGYTF.

The chain uses TRBV10-3 and TRBJ1-2; D is uncertain. Trimming pared 0 bases from V and 0 bases from J, leaving 5 bases between. CDR3 size: 14 residues. In germline, CDR1 is ENHRY, CDR2 SYGVKD. The CDR3 spells CAISESGTNYGYTF. The CDR3 DNA reads TGTGCCATCAGTGAGTCGGGCACTAACTATGGCTACACCTTC.

V gene TRBV9 combines with J gene TRBJ1-1; tentatively, D is TRBD1 (5 bases). The CDR3 is 13 amino acids. Deletions cut 0 bases from V and 5 bases from J, with 8 bases between. Germline V CDR1 and CDR2: SGDLS, YYNGEE. CDR3: CASSVESGTEAFF. In DNA form, the CDR3 reads TGTGCCAGCAGCGTAGAGTCAGGGACTGAAGCTTTCTTT.

The chain uses TRBV6-5 and TRBJ1-2; D might be TRBD1 (5 bases). Per the germline V gene, CDR1 is MNHEY and CDR2 is SVGAGI. This CDR3 contains 12 residues. The germline V and J ends were trimmed by 4 bases and 9 bases, with 12 bases remaining between them. This CDR3 reads CASSWGEGSYTF. The CDR3 bases are TGTGCCAGCAGTTGGGGGGAGGGGAGCTACACCTTC.

The gene calls are TRBV6-4 and TRBJ2-2; TRBD2 matches at 9 bases. This CDR3 contains 16 residues. Germline V gene lookup returns CDR1 MRHNA and CDR2 SNTAGT. V was clipped by 2 bases and J by 4 bases; unmatched bases: 5. The CDR3 here is CASSDGREGPTGELFF. The CDR3, as DNA: TGTGCCAGCAGTGACGGGCGGGAGGGCCCCACCGGGGAGCTGTTTTTT.

The chain couples TRBV9 to TRBJ2-1, with TRBD2 matching 7 bases. From germline, CDR1 is SGDLS and CDR2 YYNGEE. The ends lost 7 bases at V and 4 bases at J; junction bases unmatched: 11. This CDR3 is 15 amino acids long. The CDR3 loop is CASGLSSGLYNEQFF. CDR3 sequence (DNA): TGTGCCAGCGGACTCTCTAGCGGACTTTACAATGAGCAGTTCTTC.

CDR3 bases: TGCGCCAGCAGTTCTCAGGGTATAGGGTACAATGAGCAGTTCTTC. Amino acids: CASSSQGIGYNEQFF. The rearrangement uses TRBV5-1 and TRBJ2-1; possibly TRBD1 for D (5 bases). Germline V gene data show CDR1 as SGHRS and CDR2 as YFSETQ. The CDR3 has 15 residues. V lost 5 bases to trimming and J lost 4 bases, with 16 bases between them.

The genes are TRBV28 and TRBJ2-3, with 9 bases lining up with TRBD1. The CDR3 contains 19 residues. CDR1 is MDHEN, CDR2 SYDVKM, per germline. Unmatched junction bases numbered 16, after V lost 6 bases and J lost 0 bases. Here the CDR3 reads CASRERTGDRLASTDTQYF. For the CDR3, the DNA is TGTGCCAGCAGGGAAAGGACAGGGGATCGGCTGGCCAGCACAGATACGCAGTATTTT.

V gene TRBV27 combines with J gene TRBJ1-5; D remains unclear. V was cut by 2 bases and J by 1 base, with 6 bases left in between. CDR3 size: 14 residues. In germline, CDR1 is MNHEY, CDR2 SMNVEV (reference sequence). In DNA, the CDR3 is TGTGCCAGCAGTTTAATCTTCAGCAATCAGCCCCAGCATTTT. Its translation: CASSLIFSNQPQHF.

This CDR3 reads CASSPRGDNEQFF. CDR3 DNA: TGTGCCAGCAGCCCTAGAGGGGACAATGAGCAGTTCTTC. V usage is TRBV9 and J usage is TRBJ2-1, with D perhaps being TRBD1 or TRBD2 (5 bases each). CDR3 length: 13 residues. The V end lost 4 bases, the J end lost 5 bases, and 10 bases lay between the germline ends. Germline lookup yields CDR1 SGDLS and CDR2 YYNGEE.

The J gene is TRBJ2-1, the V gene TRBV7-9, with D maybe TRBD2 (6 bases). The V end was cut by 5 bases, the J end by 0 bases, with 20 bases between. In germline, CDR1 is SEHNR, CDR2 FQNEAQ (reference sequence). CDR3 length equals 18 residues. DNA for the CDR3: TGTGCCAGCAGCGACCTGGACGGCGGGACGCCCTCCTACAATGAGCAGTTCTTC. Translation: CASSDLDGGTPSYNEQFF.

The chain employs TRBV5-1 and TRBJ2-3; either TRBD1 or TRBD2 may supply D (5 bases each). Per germline, CDR1 SGHRS and CDR2 YFSETQ. Trimming pared 2 bases from V and 6 bases from J, leaving 31 bases between. The CDR3 spans 20 residues. CDR3 DNA: TGCGCCAGCAGCTTAGGGGTCCCTCAAGGGTGGCGGGCCAAGCAGGATACGCAGTATTTT. Translating it yields CASSLGVPQGWRAKQDTQYF.

V gene TRBV6-4 combines with J gene TRBJ2-3; possible D gene TRBD2, 6 bases. V lost 0 bases, J lost 4 bases, and 14 bases lay in between. Germline V gene lookup returns CDR1 MRHNA and CDR2 SNTAGT. The CDR3 contains 16 residues. The CDR3 here is CASSDSPAGGADTQYF. Here the CDR3 DNA reads TGTGCCAGCAGTGACTCTCCAGCGGGCGGGGCAGATACGCAGTATTTT.

This clone was recorded only once. The chain is built from TRBV19 and TRBJ2-7, with 9 bases aligning to TRBD1. This CDR3 is 16 amino acids long. Germline trimming cut 3 bases from V and 0 bases from J; bases unmatched to any gene: 6. Germline loops: CDR1 LNHDA, CDR2 SQIVND (reference sequence). In nucleotides, the CDR3 is TGTGCCAGTAGTATCGGGACAGGGACTACCTCCTACGAGCAGTACTTC. Translating gives CASSIGTGTTSYEQYF.

The gene calls are TRBV4-2 and TRBJ1-4, with D possibly TRBD1 on 5 matching bases. The CDR3 is 16 residues long. With 4 bases removed from V and 0 bases from J, the gap between germline ends came to 12 bases. Germline CDR1 reads LGHNA; CDR2 reads YNFKEQ. The CDR3 reads CASSRPRQTTNEKLFF. The CDR3 bases are TGTGCCAGCAGCCGGCCCCGACAGACAACTAATGAAAAACTGTTTTTT.

The V gene is TRBV19, the J gene TRBJ2-2, with TRBD1 matching over 9 bases. This CDR3 has 17 amino acids. V shed 4 bases, J shed 1 base, and the junction held 7 bases outside the gene matches. Germline-derived CDR1 and CDR2 are LNHDA and SQIVND (reference sequence). CDR3 bases: TGTGCCAGTAGTAGAGGACAGGGGCATAAGAACACCGGGGAGCTGTTTTTT. It specifies CASSRGQGHKNTGELFF.

This clone is a singleton in its sample. The CDR3 here is CASSLRRTGNSPLHF. The CDR3 nucleotides read TGTGCCAGCAGCTTAAGACGGACGGGGAATTCACCCCTCCACTTT. This chain uses TRBV7-2 with TRBJ1-6; D not resolved. Trimming took 2 bases from V and 7 from J, leaving 12 bases between them. Germline V gene lookup returns CDR1 SGHTA and CDR2 FQGNSA. CDR3 length: 15 amino acids.

This clone was detected only a few times. This rearrangement joins TRBV29-1 to TRBJ1-2, with D tentatively TRBD1 (6 bases). This CDR3 spans 12 amino acids. V lost 4 bases and J 4 bases, leaving 10 bases between the germline ends. Looked up from germline, CDR1 is SQVTM and CDR2 is ANQGSEA. The CDR3 region is CSVVRGTYGYTF. The CDR3 nucleotides read TGCAGCGTTGTGAGGGGGACCTATGGCTACACCTTC.

This clone has more than one count but fewer than ten. The V and J genes are TRBV2 and TRBJ2-6; 11 bases are a match to TRBD1. Per germline, CDR1 SNHLY and CDR2 FYNNEI. The CDR3 runs 15 residues. V shed 9 bases, J shed 2 bases, and the junction held 3 bases outside the gene matches. CDR3 protein: CASRDRGTGANVLTF. CDR3 DNA sequence: TGTGCCAGTAGGGACAGGGGGACTGGGGCCAACGTCCTGACTTTC.

This clone appeared a few times. This chain uses TRBV29-1 with TRBJ1-2, with D tentatively TRBD1 (6 bases). Germline V gives CDR1 SQVTM, CDR2 ANQGSEA. V lost 0 bases to trimming and J lost 2 bases, with 19 bases between them. This CDR3 has 17 residues. CDR3 loop: CSVEDGVRGRRNYGYTF. The CDR3 coding sequence is TGCAGCGTTGAAGATGGTGTCAGGGGCAGGAGGAACTATGGCTACACCTTC.

This chain joins TRBV10-2 and TRBJ2-1; 11 bases map to TRBD2. Per the germline V gene, CDR1 is WSHSY and CDR2 is SAAADI. The CDR3 has 17 amino acids. V lost 4 bases, J lost 6 bases, and 11 bases stayed unmatched. The CDR3 region is CASSASGSGRAGNEQFF. The CDR3 nucleotides are TGCGCCAGCAGTGCCTCGGGTAGCGGGAGGGCCGGCAATGAGCAGTTCTTC.

V gene TRBV28 combines with J gene TRBJ1-1, with D possibly matching TRBD1 (5 bases). The CDR3 runs to 11 residues. Germline V gives CDR1 MDHEN, CDR2 SYDVKM. V lost 6 bases and J 11 bases, leaving 13 bases between the germline ends. The CDR3 nucleotides read TGTGCCAGCAGCCCTCAGGGTAACGCTTTCTTT. Protein: CASSPQGNAFF.

V and J are TRBV30 and TRBJ2-3; 9 bases agree with TRBD2. CDR3 length equals 19 residues. The V and J ends lost 3 bases and 0 bases, in that order; junction bases with no gene match: 16. Germline loops: CDR1 GTSNPN, CDR2 SVGIG (reference sequence). This CDR3 reads CAWSGTGTSLLFSTDTQYF. The CDR3 DNA sequence: TGTGCCTGGAGCGGCACCGGGACTAGCCTTTTATTTAGCACAGATACGCAGTATTTT.

This chain links TRBV19 with TRBJ2-7, with D possibly being TRBD1 (6 bases). CDR3 length: 13 residues. Germline V CDR1 and CDR2: LNHDA, SQIVND (reference sequence). V lost 4 bases and J 3 bases, leaving 10 bases between the germline ends. CDR3 in DNA: TGTGCCAGTAGTACGGGACATTACTACGAGCAGTACTTC. Protein: CASSTGHYYEQYF.

V and J are TRBV29-1 and TRBJ2-4, with TRBD1 matching 9 bases. V dropped 1 base and J dropped 9; count of bases not matched to a gene: 4. The CDR3 has 13 residues. The germline V gene encodes CDR1 SQVTM and CDR2 ANQGSEA. The CDR3 DNA reads TGCAGCGTTGAAGGGACAGGGGTTTCCATTCAGTACTTC. Amino acids: CSVEGTGVSIQYF.

By its share, this clone is medium-sized. The chain joins TRBV5-1 to TRBJ1-1; 7 bases line up with TRBD1. V lost 0 bases and J lost 1; bases outside the gene matches: 12. From germline, CDR1 is SGHRS and CDR2 YFSETQ. The CDR3 extends over 18 amino acids. The CDR3 here is CASSLALRQGGWNTEAFF. Written as DNA, the CDR3 is TGCGCCAGCAGCTTGGCCTTGCGACAGGGTGGGTGGAACACTGAAGCTTTCTTT.